Given below is one T cell receptor (beta chain) in context. What it recognizes is unknown. This table comes from immunoSEQ multiplex PCR, and its TCRdb copy is limited to in-frame clones, with some not included. The table shows roughly 2 million clones, with approximately 94% occurring only once. This specimen comes from a study of shared clonotypes between healthy human individuals. Broader study findings: Rarefaction exposed incomplete sorted-subset sequencing despite large depth. The sharing of approximately 4.6% of naive CD4 clonotypes was seen across several donors.

CDR3 length: 14 amino acids. CDR1 is GTSNPN and CDR2 is SVGIG in the germline V gene (reference sequence). Trimming at V came to 1 base and at J to 7 bases, leaving 7 bases not matched to a gene. The receptor was isolated from a man younger than 30 in good health. V and J are TRBV30 and TRBJ1-5; 7 bases agree with TRBD1. Sequenced: naive CD4+ T cells sorted from blood. Subset specified: CD45RA+ positively selected. The CDR3 DNA sequence: TGTGCCTGGAGTGCCAGGGGGGGGCGGCAGCCCCAGCATTTT. It translates to CAWSARGGRQPQHF.